Listed here are 17 T cell receptor beta chains from one sample, sequenced in a study of blood T cells in healthy people across ages. For the second PCR, which ran for roughly 6 to 12 cycles, a sample-barcoded 5' primer and a J-beta primer mix were used. Each CDR3 protein gets one entry after TCRdb re-called the 5' RACE reads with MiXCR. Of about 1.6 million distinct CDR3 sequences listed, around 35% are singletons. The sample was blood. These receptors were collected from a woman under 40 in good health.

This clonotype was seen a few times. The genes are TRBV20-1 and TRBJ2-3, with 7 nucleotides matching TRBD2. The germline V gene has CDR1 DFQATT and CDR2 SNEGSKA (reference sequence). The V segment lost 5 bases and the J segment 2 bases; nucleotides outside the gene matches: 10. The CDR3 extends over 15 amino acids. The CDR3 DNA follows: TGCAGTGCTCTGTGGGGGGGGGGATACACAGATACGCAGTATTTT. Its translation: CSALWGGGYTDTQYF.

V gene TRBV5-6 combines with J gene TRBJ2-1; D gene uncertain. Germline assignment: CDR1 SGHDT and CDR2 YYEEEE. The germline V and J ends were trimmed by 4 bases and 10 bases, with 9 bases remaining between them. The CDR3 has 11 amino acids. CDR3 sequence (DNA): TGTGCCAGCAGCACCCGGGCCGAGCAGTTCTTC. Its translation: CASSTRAEQFF.

This clonotype was seen more than once but under ten times. CDR3 sequence: CASRGSLLVSRMNTEAFF. CDR3 DNA: TGCGCCAGCAGAGGGAGCCTCTTGGTTAGTCGGATGAACACTGAAGCTTTCTTT. V gene TRBV4-1 combines with J gene TRBJ1-1; no reliable D call. Germline V gene data show CDR1 as MGHRA and CDR2 as YSYEKL. The CDR3 sequence is 18 residues long. Deletions cut 6 bases from V and 0 bases from J, with 23 bases between.

The chain carries TRBV27 and TRBJ2-7; D could derive from TRBD1 or TRBD2 (5 bases each). The DNA matches TRBJ2-5 better at its end, which makes the J call doubtful. The CDR3 is 13 residues long. CDR1 MNHEY and CDR2 SMNVEV come from the germline V gene (reference sequence). The CDR3 sequence: CAGTKREGETQYF. The CDR3 nucleotides are TGTGCCGGCACGAAGCGCGAGGGGGAGACCCAGTACTTC.

This clonotype has a handful of counts. The rearrangement uses TRBV6-6 and TRBJ2-7, with unresolved D. The V end was cut by 6 bases, the J end by 0 bases, with 15 bases between. The CDR3 has 15 amino acids. Germline assignment: CDR1 MNHNY and CDR2 SVGAGI (reference sequence). The CDR3 protein is CASRRNSVISYEQYF. The DNA of the CDR3 is TGTGCCAGCAGGCGTAATAGTGTTATCTCCTACGAGCAGTACTTC.

V gene TRBV4-1 combines with J gene TRBJ2-1; 10 bases match TRBD2. V lost 4 bases to trimming and J lost 5 bases; unmatched junction nucleotides: 8. The CDR3 totals 16 residues. From germline, CDR1 is MGHRA and CDR2 YSYEKL. The CDR3 region is CASSPSGRYIHNEQFF. Here the CDR3 DNA reads TGCGCCAGCAGCCCTAGCGGGAGATACATTCACAATGAGCAGTTCTTC.

This clonotype was seen a handful of times. This chain uses TRBV27 with TRBJ2-1; 11 positions match TRBD2. The germline V gene encodes CDR1 MNHEY and CDR2 SMNVEV (reference sequence). This CDR3 comprises 16 residues. V shed 2 bases and J 3 bases; nucleotides not matched to a gene: 3. CDR3 sequence: CASSLTTSGGYNEQFF. The CDR3 DNA reads as TGTGCCAGCAGTTTAACTACTAGCGGGGGCTACAATGAGCAGTTCTTC.

The chain combines TRBV6-1 with TRBJ2-5, with TRBD1 matching over 9 bases. CDR3 length: 15 residues. With V trimmed by 5 bases and J by 2 bases, 6 bases remained unmatched. Germline CDR1 reads MNHNS; CDR2 reads SASEGT. The CDR3: CASSLGQGKQETQYF. CDR3 nucleotide sequence: TGTGCCAGCAGTTTAGGACAGGGGAAACAAGAGACCCAGTACTTC.

As for this clonotype: A single base separates this from a much larger clone, so it may be a read error. The chain's CDR3 is CASSLGPGGASGYTF. In DNA form, the CDR3 reads TGTGCCAGCAGCTTAGGTCCAGGGGGGGCTTCTGGCTACACCTTC. The chain recombines TRBV7-2 with TRBJ1-2, with 7 bases matching TRBD1. The CDR3 extends over 15 amino acids. Germline CDR1 and CDR2: SGHTA and FQGNSA. The V segment lost 1 base and the J segment 7 bases; nucleotides outside the gene matches: 9.

This clonotype showed up just once. This may be a read error: a much more frequent sequence differs by one nucleotide. The chain carries TRBV9 and TRBJ2-3; possibly TRBD1 or TRBD2 for D (6 bases each). The V and J ends lost 0 bases and 4 bases respectively, with 12 bases between them. The V gene's germline CDR1 is SGDLS and CDR2 YYNGEE. The CDR3 is 15 amino acids. CDR3 protein: CASSVAGARSDTQYF. Written as DNA, the CDR3 is TGTGCCAGCAGCGTAGCGGGGGCTCGCTCAGATACGCAGTATTTT.

Ten or more counts support this clonotype. The CDR3, as DNA: TGTGCCAGCAGTATAAGCACAGATACGCAGTATTTT. Its protein product is CASSISTDTQYF. The rearrangement joins TRBV25-1 to TRBJ2-3; D unresolved. The CDR3 consists of 12 residues. CDR1 and CDR2 (germline): MGHDK, SYGVNS. V lost 5 bases to trimming and J lost 0 bases, with 3 bases between them.

This clonotype has just one count. The rearrangement links TRBV4-1 to TRBJ1-2; D gene uncertain. Trimming pared 1 base from V and 2 bases from J, leaving 11 bases between. The CDR3 runs to 15 residues. The germline gives CDR1 MGHRA, CDR2 YSYEKL. The CDR3 loop is CASSQGFNGNYGYTF. The CDR3 DNA reads TGCGCCAGCAGCCAAGGGTTTAACGGAAACTATGGCTACACCTTC.

In its sample, this clonotype was seen a few times. The gene calls are TRBV14 and TRBJ2-3; TRBD2 is a possible D gene (5 bases). Germline values: CDR1 SGHDN, CDR2 FVKESK. This CDR3 contains 17 residues. Trimming took off 2 bases at V and 2 bases at J, with 17 bases between the two ends. CDR3 sequence: CASSQLRDYPSTDTQYF. The CDR3 DNA sequence: TGTGCCAGCAGCCAATTAAGAGACTACCCCTCCACAGATACGCAGTATTTT.

This clonotype was observed at least ten times. The chain employs TRBV29-1 and TRBJ2-7; 10 nucleotides align to TRBD1. V was clipped by 7 bases and J by 6 bases; unmatched bases: 6. Per the germline V gene, CDR1 is SQVTM and CDR2 is ANQGSEA. The CDR3 runs to 12 residues. Written as DNA, the CDR3 is TGCAGCGGGGACAGGGGCGAGGGCGAGCAGTACTTC. Protein: CSGDRGEGEQYF.

This clonotype was picked up many times. The chain carries TRBV29-1 and TRBJ1-1; D is ambiguous. Germline values: CDR1 SQVTM, CDR2 ANQGSEA. This CDR3 region has 11 residues. Trimming left V 3 bases short and J 8 bases short, with 10 bases between. CDR3: CSVDVGKEAFF. The CDR3, as DNA: TGCAGCGTTGATGTCGGGAAAGAAGCTTTCTTT. Full variable domain (outside the CDR3, taken from reference TRBV29-1 and TRBJ1-1): SAVISQKPSRDICQRGTSLTIQCQVDSQVTMMFWYRQQPGQSLTLIATANQGSEATYESGFVIDKFPISRPNLTFSTLTVSNMSPEDSSIYLCSVDVGKEAFFGQGTRLTVV.

The chain is built from TRBV10-1 and TRBJ2-3; tentatively, D is TRBD1 (8 bases). The CDR3 spans 16 residues. Germline V gene lookup returns CDR1 WNHNN and CDR2 SYGVQD (reference sequence). Trimming shortened V by 1 base and J by 4 bases, and 15 bases separated the two germline ends. The CDR3 DNA sequence: TGCGCCAGCAGTGAGTGGCGGACAGGGAGGGCAGATACGCAGTATTTT. Protein product: CASSEWRTGRADTQYF.

Remarks on this clonotype: This likely comes from a read error, as the CDR3 has no conserved phenylalanine or tryptophan at its end. The V and J genes are TRBV24-1 and TRBJ2-1; no reliable D call. The germline V gene encodes CDR1 KGHDR and CDR2 SFDVKD. V was pared by 6 bases and J by 5 bases, with 7 bases between. This CDR3 region has 12 residues. The CDR3 reads CATSNLDNEQFV. As DNA, the CDR3 is TGTGCCACCAGTAACCTCGACAATGAGCAGTTCGTC.